A selection of T cell receptor beta chains follows, all from one sample in a study of cytomegalovirus exposure and HLA in healthy donors. TCRdb keeps only in-frame clones here, not all; method: immunoSEQ multiplex PCR. The sample consists of about 92,000 clones, about 69% of them appearing once. The sequencing sample was made of PBMCs. The receptors stem from a woman aged 18-29 years in good health and CMV-seropositive. Each CDR3 is given with its conserved first and last residue. D genes are given only for firm matches. The size of a clone is reported for some rows only, either as once, few or many, or as a class for expanded clones.

cdr3_aa cdr3_nt d_call j_call clone_size v_call
CASSAPTEPTSLSTDTQYF TGTGCCAGCAGCGCCCCAACCGAGCCAACTTCACTTAGCACAGATACGCAGTATTTT . TRBJ2-3 . TRBV9
CASSQELAGGWSYEQYF TGTGCCAGCAGCCAGGAACTAGCGGGAGGGTGGAGCTACGAGCAGTACTTC TRBD2 TRBJ2-7 . TRBV4-2
CASSLGQGANTEAFF TGCGCCAGCAGCTTGGGCCAGGGGGCAAACACTGAAGCTTTCTTT TRBD1 TRBJ1-1 . TRBV5-1
CASSQDRGSGDTGELFF TGCGCCAGCAGCCAAGATCGGGGTAGCGGGGACACCGGGGAGCTGTTTTTT TRBD2 TRBJ2-2 . TRBV4-1
CASSQETGSFNEQYF TGTGCCAGCAGCCAAGAAACCGGGAGTTTCAACGAGCAGTACTTC . TRBJ2-7 . TRBV4-2
CASSAGLAGPEDTQYF TGTGCCAGCAGCGCGGGACTAGCGGGACCTGAAGATACGCAGTATTTT TRBD2 TRBJ2-3 . TRBV9
CASSPDDSQYNEQFF TGTGCCAGTAGTCCTGATGACAGTCAATACAATGAGCAGTTCTTC . TRBJ2-1 once TRBV19
CSVDRDYGYTF TGCAGCGTTGACAGGGACTATGGCTACACCTTC . TRBJ1-2 few TRBV29-1
CASSRQGSSYEQYF TGTGCCAGCAGCAGACAGGGGAGCTCCTACGAGCAGTACTTC TRBD1 TRBJ2-7 . TRBV7-9
CASSQIPGSWGQFF TGTGCCAGCAGTCAAATCCCGGGGTCATGGGGGCAGTTCTTC . TRBJ2-1 . TRBV11-2
CASSQDHPSGSETQYF TGTGCCAGCAGCCAAGATCACCCTAGCGGGTCGGAGACCCAGTACTTC TRBD2 TRBJ2-5 . TRBV4-2
CASSPGSGGSYNEQFF TGCGCCAGCAGCCCGGGCTCAGGGGGGTCCTACAATGAGCAGTTCTTC . TRBJ2-1 . TRBV4-3
CASSLPRQGVSYQPQHF TGTGCCAGTAGTCTCCCGCGACAGGGGGTTTCCTATCAGCCCCAGCATTTT TRBD1 TRBJ1-5 . TRBV19
CASSVGTGANTGELFF TGTGCCAGCAGCGTAGGAACAGGAGCGAACACCGGGGAGCTGTTTTTT . TRBJ2-2 . TRBV9
CASSLTAGGLSYEQYF TGTGCCAGCAGCCTTACAGCGGGAGGGCTTTCCTACGAGCAGTACTTC TRBD2 TRBJ2-7 . TRBV6-6
CASSETGTGSYEQYF TGTGCCAGCAGTGAAACCGGGACAGGGTCCTACGAGCAGTACTTC TRBD1 TRBJ2-7 few TRBV6-1
CASSQQGQETQYF TGCGCCAGCAGCCAACAGGGTCAAGAGACCCAGTACTTC . TRBJ2-5 . TRBV5-1
CASRPSGASRNEQFF TGTGCCAGCAGACCTAGCGGGGCCTCACGTAATGAGCAGTTCTTC TRBD2 TRBJ2-1 once TRBV6-5
CASSATSGGTDTQYF TGTGCCAGCAGCGCGACTAGCGGGGGCACAGATACGCAGTATTTT TRBD2 TRBJ2-3 once TRBV25-1
CASSYSPGGAYEAFF TGTGCCAGCAGTTACTCGCCGGGGGGGGCTTATGAAGCTTTCTTT . TRBJ1-1 few TRBV6-6
CSVEDRRGRKTDTQYF TGCAGCGTTGAAGATCGGCGGGGGCGCAAAACAGATACGCAGTATTTT . TRBJ2-3 . TRBV29-1
CASSEGSLRDRGYEQYF TGTGCCAGCAGTGAAGGATCCCTCCGGGACAGGGGGTACGAGCAGTACTTC TRBD1 TRBJ2-7 . TRBV6-1
CASSPLSAPEKLFF TGTGCCAGCAGTCCACTATCGGCCCCTGAAAAACTGTTTTTT . TRBJ1-4 . TRBV27
CASSPPTSNEQFF TGCGCCAGCAGCCCGCCTACTAGCAATGAGCAGTTCTTC . TRBJ2-1 few TRBV5-1
CASSPFFSGRAVGEQFF TGTGCCAGCAGCCCCTTTTTTAGCGGGAGGGCCGTGGGTGAGCAGTTCTTC TRBD2 TRBJ2-1 . TRBV7-2
CASSSFGVDIQYF TGTGCCAGCAGCTCCTTCGGGGTTGACATTCAGTACTTC . TRBJ2-4 few TRBV5-4
CATSRDRGLTYEQYF TGTGCCACCAGCAGAGATCGCGGACTAACCTACGAGCAGTACTTC . TRBJ2-7 . TRBV15
CASSADGRLANEQFF TGTGCCAGCAGCGCGGACGGCAGACTAGCGAATGAGCAGTTCTTC TRBD2 TRBJ2-1 . TRBV9
CASSATGNQPQHF TGTGCCAGCAGCGCCACAGGCAATCAGCCCCAGCATTTT . TRBJ1-5 few TRBV7-9
CASSDQKAVYF TGCGCCAGCAGTGATCAGAAGGCGGTGTATTTT . TRBJ2-3 few TRBV10-1
CASNGGAGGRGNTIYF TGTGCCAGCAACGGGGGGGCGGGGGGTAGGGGAAACACCATATATTTT . TRBJ1-3 . TRBV28
CASSVGGGGLDTQYF TGTGCCAGCAGCGTTGGCGGGGGGGGTTTGGATACGCAGTATTTT TRBD2 TRBJ2-3 . TRBV9
CASSLGPMNTEAFF TGTGCCAGCAGCTTGGGTCCAATGAACACTGAAGCTTTCTTT . TRBJ1-1 . TRBV5-5
CASSRPGGEQYF TGTGCCAGCAGCCGCCCAGGTGGCGAGCAGTACTTC . TRBJ2-7 few TRBV7-9
CATTLILAGGCEQYF TGCGCCACCACGCTTATCCTAGCGGGGGGGTGTGAGCAGTACTTC TRBD2 TRBJ2-7 few TRBV4-3
CAISDKSQGSYEQYF TGTGCCATCAGTGATAAGAGCCAGGGCTCCTACGAGCAGTACTTC . TRBJ2-7 . TRBV10-3
CASSLKPGQQETQYF TGCGCCAGCAGCTTAAAGCCGGGACAGCAAGAGACCCAGTACTTC TRBD1 TRBJ2-5 . TRBV5-1
CASRRQGTFYNEQFF TGTGCCAGCAGGCGACAGGGTACTTTTTACAATGAGCAGTTCTTC TRBD1 TRBJ2-1 . TRBV28
CASFTRSGGRTDTQYF TGTGCCAGCTTTACCCGGAGCGGGGGGCGGACAGATACGCAGTATTTT TRBD2 TRBJ2-3 . TRBV27
CASSPGTSNYEQYF TGTGCCAGCAGCCCCGGGACTAGCAACTACGAGCAGTACTTC TRBD2 TRBJ2-7 few TRBV7-2
CACDGGLYEQYF TGTGCCTGTGATGGGGGACTCTACGAGCAGTACTTC . TRBJ2-7 . TRBV30
CASSLSQGGQPQHF TGCGCCAGCAGCTTAAGTCAGGGTGGCCAGCCCCAGCATTTT . TRBJ1-5 once TRBV5-1
CASSVEVGVNTEAFF TGTGCCAGCAGCGTAGAGGTCGGAGTGAACACTGAAGCTTTCTTT . TRBJ1-1 . TRBV9
CASSILPRGNTEAFF TGTGCCAGTAGTATACTCCCTCGCGGGAACACTGAAGCTTTCTTT . TRBJ1-1 . TRBV19
CASSQEGGGAHEQYF TGTGCCAGCAGCCAAGAGGGCGGGGGGGCCCACGAGCAGTACTTC TRBD2 TRBJ2-7 . TRBV4-2
CASSLVAGAYEQYF TGTGCCAGTAGTTTGGTAGCGGGCGCCTACGAGCAGTACTTC TRBD2 TRBJ2-7 . TRBV19
CASSSNSQGSGYTF TGTGCCAGCAGCTCCAATTCACAGGGCTCTGGCTACACCTTC . TRBJ1-2 . TRBV11-2
CASSPGLAGNSEFF TGCGCCAGCAGCCCGGGACTAGCGGGAAATTCCGAGTTCTTC TRBD2 TRBJ2-1 . TRBV5-1
CSVGQDTQYF TGCAGCGTTGGGCAGGATACGCAGTATTTT . TRBJ2-3 . TRBV29-1
CASSLGQGDGYTF TGTGCCAGCTCACTTGGACAGGGCGACGGCTACACCTTC TRBD1 TRBJ1-2 few TRBV18
CASRPPASGDQETQYF TGTGCCAGCAGGCCCCCGGCTAGCGGGGACCAAGAGACCCAGTACTTC TRBD2 TRBJ2-5 . TRBV2
CASSFGNSNQPQHF TGTGCCAGCAGTTTTGGCAATAGCAATCAGCCCCAGCATTTT . TRBJ1-5 . TRBV28
CASSRVASGRNEQFF TGTGCCAGCAGCCGGGTTGCTAGCGGGAGAAATGAGCAGTTCTTC TRBD2 TRBJ2-1 . TRBV7-9
CASNSRETQYF TGTGCCAGCAACAGTCGGGAGACCCAGTACTTC . TRBJ2-5 . TRBV5-6
CASSPTGFGQPQHF TGTGCCAGCAGCCCGACAGGGTTCGGGCAGCCCCAGCATTTT TRBD1 TRBJ1-5 . TRBV6-5
CASSYSGPPYEQYF TGTGCCAGCAGTTACAGCGGACCCCCCTACGAGCAGTACTTC . TRBJ2-7 . TRBV6-5
CASSTGHLDYEQYF TGTGCCAGTAGTACGGGACATTTAGACTACGAGCAGTACTTC . TRBJ2-7 . TRBV19